Listed here is a single TCR beta chain. Both TCR beta VDJ combination and CDR3 sequence profiling were carried out. Genomic DNA was the template for this profiling. TCRdb independently ran MiXCR on the reads; one entry per CDR3 protein. The repertoire holds 200,000 to 250,000 distinct CDR3 sequences, with 65% as singletons. For sequencing, patients were chosen who had shown expansion of CD8+CD57+ cells by flow cytometry. Each patient carried a diagnosis of severe acquired aplastic anemia. Patients were therapy-naive when their blood was sampled. The V end was cut by 4 bases, the J end by 2 bases, with 14 bases between. CDR1 is LNHDA, CDR2 SQIVND, per germline (reference sequence). This CDR3 contains 15 residues. This sample is drawn from a study of CD8+CD57+ T cells in acquired aplastic anemia. Looking at the study overall: Sorted CD4+ and CD8+ cells yielded DNA averaging about 3.2 ug.

The rearrangement joins TRBV19 to TRBJ1-2; a weak D match, TRBD1 (6 bases). This receptor was taken from a human donor with aplastic anemia. The sample taken for sequencing was sorted CD4+, CD8+, or CD8+CD57+ T cells (not recorded which) from PBMCs. CDR3 region: CASSTPMTGNYGYTF. Written as DNA, the CDR3 is TGTGCCAGTAGTACCCCAATGACAGGAAACTATGGCTACACCTTC. The full variable domain, in which reference TRBV19 and TRBJ1-2 provide the parts outside the CDR3, is DGGITQSPKYLFRKEGQNVTLSCEQNLNHDAMYWYRQDPGQGLRLIYYSQIVNDFQKGDIAEGYSVSREKKESFPLTVTSAQKNPTAFYLCASSTPMTGNYGYTFGSGTRLTVV.